Below are 16 T cell receptor beta chains sequenced from a single sample in a study of OX40 agonist ivuxolimab in advanced cancers. Sequencing used immunoSEQ multiplex PCR; TCRdb keeps in-frame clones, though not all of them. Counted here are approximately 94,000 clones, 92% occurring once; the ten biggest clones make up around 3.4%. The material sequenced was CD4+ or CD8+ T cells sorted from blood, taken in a trial of the OX40 agonist ivuxolimab. These receptors were collected from an adult with an advanced solid tumor such as melanoma, head and neck, liver or kidney cancer.

The chain has TRBV6-1 and TRBJ1-2; 11 bases match TRBD1. Germline-derived CDR1 and CDR2 are MNHNS and SASEGT. Losses at the gene ends were 3 bases for V and 10 bases for J; bases not matched to a gene: 10. The CDR3 sequence is 15 residues long. CDR3 protein: CASSDFGTGGLLYTF. In nucleotides, the CDR3 is TGTGCCAGCAGTGACTTTGGGACAGGGGGGTTACTCTACACCTTC.

The table lists this clone with a count of one. The chain combines TRBV30 with TRBJ2-1; 8 nucleotides align to TRBD2. Germline V gene sequence: CDR1 GTSNPN, CDR2 SVGIG (reference sequence). The V segment lost 7 bases and the J segment 9 bases; nucleotides outside the gene matches: 14. This CDR3 is built from 14 residues. The CDR3 protein is CASSGLGKIGEQFF. The CDR3 DNA reads TGTGCCTCTTCGGGACTAGGAAAAATTGGTGAGCAGTTCTTC.

The rearrangement uses TRBV15 and TRBJ2-7, with D hard to call. The germline gives CDR1 LNHNV, CDR2 YYDKDF (reference sequence). V lost 3 bases and J 0 bases, leaving 9 bases between the germline ends. There are 14 residues in the CDR3. For the CDR3, the DNA is TGTGCCACCAGCAGTCTTAAGAGCTCCTACGAGCAGTACTTC. It encodes CATSSLKSSYEQYF.

This clone was observed once. The chain links TRBV25-1 to TRBJ2-3; maybe TRBD2 (6 bases). Trimming removed 4 bases from V and 0 bases from J, with 11 bases in between. This CDR3 contains 15 residues. Germline assignment: CDR1 MGHDK and CDR2 SYGVNS. The CDR3 DNA reads TGTGCCAGCAGTGTAGTGGGAGGAAGCACAGATACGCAGTATTTT. Protein: CASSVVGGSTDTQYF.

This chain uses TRBV19 with TRBJ1-4; D remains unclear. Per the germline V gene, CDR1 is LNHDA and CDR2 is SQIVND (reference sequence). V was trimmed by 2 bases and J by 4 bases, leaving 8 bases between them. The CDR3 contains 14 residues. The CDR3, as DNA: TGTGCCAGTAGTATATTGGGGAGTAATGAAAAACTGTTTTTT. Its translation: CASSILGSNEKLFF.

This clone was observed a few times. V usage is TRBV10-1 and J usage is TRBJ2-7; 7 nucleotides line up with TRBD1. In germline, CDR1 is WNHNN, CDR2 SYGVQD (reference sequence). Trimming at V came to 6 bases and at J to 2 bases, leaving 19 bases not matched to a gene. The CDR3 loop spans 18 amino acids. The CDR3 DNA is TGCGCCAGCAGCCCCTTGAGGCAGGGGGTCCTGGGAACCTACGAGCAGTACTTC. Its translation is CASSPLRQGVLGTYEQYF.

The chain combines TRBV27 with TRBJ2-3; TRBD2 is a possible D gene (7 bases). CDR1 is MNHEY and CDR2 is SMNVEV in the germline V gene (reference sequence). The V end was cut by 4 bases, the J end by 1 base, with 12 bases between. CDR3 size: 15 residues. CDR3 residues: CASSSWGGRTDTQYF. CDR3 bases: TGTGCCAGCAGTTCATGGGGGGGCCGCACAGATACGCAGTATTTT.

The chain joins TRBV7-2 to TRBJ2-3; D ambiguous. The length of the CDR3 is 15 residues. From germline, CDR1 is SGHTA and CDR2 FQGNSA. V was pared by 1 base and J by 2 bases, with 10 bases between. CDR3 loop: CASSLVDFNTDTQYF. The DNA for the CDR3 is TGTGCCAGCAGCTTAGTAGACTTCAACACAGATACGCAGTATTTT.

The chain joins TRBV9 to TRBJ2-3, with a possible D match to TRBD2 (6 bases). V was trimmed by 2 bases and J by 1 base, leaving 14 bases between them. The CDR3 spans 16 residues. The germline V gene has CDR1 SGDLS and CDR2 YYNGEE. As DNA, the CDR3 is TGTGCCAGCAGCGTCGGAGGGACGAGGGGCACAGATACGCAGTATTTT. Translation gives CASSVGGTRGTDTQYF. Combining the CDR3 with reference TRBV9 and TRBJ2-3 gives the whole variable domain DSGVTQTPKHLITATGQRVTLRCSPRSGDLSVYWYQQSLDQGLQFLIQYYNGEERAKGNILERFSAQQFPDLHSELNLSSLELGDSALYFCASSVGGTRGTDTQYFGPGTRLTVL.

The J gene is TRBJ2-3, the V gene TRBV5-4; no reliable D call. CDR3 length: 15 amino acids. V was clipped by 4 bases and J by 6 bases, with 18 bases between them. CDR1 and CDR2 from the germline V gene are SGHNT and YYREEE (reference sequence). The CDR3 sequence is CASSLDLGYSDTQYF. Here the CDR3 DNA reads TGTGCCAGCAGCCTCGACTTGGGGTACAGCGATACGCAGTATTTT.

This chain joins TRBV14 and TRBJ1-1, with a weak D call TRBD1 (5 bases). From germline, CDR1 is SGHDN and CDR2 FVKESK. The CDR3 is 14 residues long. V gave up 8 bases and J gave up 1 base, with 14 bases separating them. The CDR3 sequence is CASQGADQNTEAFF. The CDR3 DNA sequence: TGTGCCAGCCAGGGTGCCGATCAGAACACTGAAGCTTTCTTT. The full variable domain, completed using reference TRBV14 and TRBJ1-1, is EAGVTQFPSHSVIEKGQTVTLRCDPISGHDNLYWYRRVMGKEIKFLLHFVKESKQDESGMPNNRFLAERTGGTYSTLKVQPAELEDSGVYFCASQGADQNTEAFFGQGTRLTVV.

The chain links TRBV27 to TRBJ1-5; unclear D gene. Trimming removed 3 bases at V and 3 bases at J, with 9 bases between. Germline V gives CDR1 MNHEY, CDR2 SMNVEV (reference sequence). This CDR3 contains 14 residues. CDR3 sequence: CASSFSGNNQPQHF. Written as DNA, the CDR3 is TGTGCCAGCAGTTTTTCGGGAAACAATCAGCCCCAGCATTTT.

The chain couples TRBV6-5 to TRBJ1-1; TRBD1 might be the D (5 bases). CDR3 size: 16 residues. The V end lost 2 bases, the J end lost 0 bases, and 13 bases lay between the germline ends. The V gene's germline CDR1 is MNHEY and CDR2 SVGAGI. The CDR3 is CASSYGGSVMNTEAFF. DNA of the CDR3: TGTGCCAGCAGTTACGGGGGGTCGGTTATGAACACTGAAGCTTTCTTT.

With respect to this clone: Relative to the germline gene, one junction end is altered; a read error may explain this. The chain is built from TRBV5-1 and TRBJ2-7; maybe TRBD1 (6 bases). CDR3 size: 13 residues. Looked up from germline, CDR1 is SGHRS and CDR2 is YFSETQ. Here the CDR3 DNA reads TGCGCCAGCAGCTCGTCGACCCGGGACACCTCAAACTTC. It is translated as CASSSSTRDTSNF.

V and J are TRBV7-8 and TRBJ1-1; no definite D call. The germline V gene encodes CDR1 SGHVS and CDR2 FQNEAQ. The V end lost 6 bases, the J end lost 6 bases, and 8 bases lay between the germline ends. The CDR3 consists of 11 residues. CDR3 sequence reads: CASRLRAEAFF. The CDR3 region has the DNA TGTGCCAGCAGGTTGAGGGCTGAAGCTTTCTTT.

V usage is TRBV4-2 and J usage is TRBJ2-3; a weak D match, TRBD1 (6 bases). The V and J ends lost 3 bases and 4 bases respectively, with 26 bases between them. The CDR3 extends over 19 amino acids. Germline V lookup: CDR1 LGHNA, CDR2 YNFKEQ. The DNA for the CDR3 is TGTGCCAGCAGCCATCCCATTCAGGGGACGCCGCTTATCGCAGATACGCAGTATTTT. Translating it yields CASSHPIQGTPLIADTQYF.